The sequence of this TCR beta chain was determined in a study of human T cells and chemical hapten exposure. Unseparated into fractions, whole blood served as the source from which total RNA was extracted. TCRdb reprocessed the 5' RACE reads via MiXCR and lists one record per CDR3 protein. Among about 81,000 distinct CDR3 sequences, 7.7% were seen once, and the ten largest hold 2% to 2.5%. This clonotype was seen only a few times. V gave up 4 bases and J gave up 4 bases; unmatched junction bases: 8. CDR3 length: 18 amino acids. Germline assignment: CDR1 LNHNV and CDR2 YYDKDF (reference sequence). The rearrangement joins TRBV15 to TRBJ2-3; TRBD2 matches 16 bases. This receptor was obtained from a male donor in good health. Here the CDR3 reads CATSTGTSGRAGSDTQYF. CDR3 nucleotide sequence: TGTGCCACCAGCACGGGGACTAGCGGGAGGGCCGGATCAGATACGCAGTATTTT. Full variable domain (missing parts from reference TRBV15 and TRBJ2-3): DAMVIQNPRYQVTQFGKPVTLSCSQTLNHNVMYWYQQKSSQAPKLLFHYYDKDFNNEADTPDNFQSRRPNTSFCFLDIRSPGLGDTAMYLCATSTGTSGRAGSDTQYFGPGTRLTVL.